The clone carrying this T cell receptor beta chain was observed a few times. What it binds is unknown. This entry comes from a study of neoadjuvant anti-PD-1 for oral cavity cancer. Study-level background: Patients without progression got a fourth dose around day 43. Study outcomes and limitations: TCR analyses covered only a few patients per response group.

V trimming: 7 bases; J trimming: 7 bases; junction bases outside the gene matches: 14. The length of the CDR3 is 15 residues. In germline, CDR1 is LNHDA, CDR2 SQIVND (reference sequence). Patients had HPV-negative, locally advanced oral cavity squamous cell carcinoma. PBMCs were not maintained or expanded in culture before analysis. TCRdb keeps only in-frame clones here, not all; method: immunoSEQ multiplex PCR. The repertoire has roughly 7,000 clones, over 60% of them found once; the top ten carry 3.4%. Here the sequenced sample was PBMCs, taken before nivolumab (anti-PD-1) treatment. The sequence was obtained from a person between 40 and 79 years old with oral cavity squamous cell carcinoma. The V gene is TRBV19, the J gene TRBJ1-1; 8 bases map to TRBD1. In DNA, the CDR3 is TGTGCCAGTATTCCCAGGGGGCGCAATCAGAATGAAGCTTTCTTT. Its translation: CASIPRGRNQNEAFF.